These 9 T cell receptor beta chains originate from one sample sequenced in a study of blood T cells in healthy people across ages. A second PCR of roughly 6 to 12 cycles used a sample-barcoded 5' primer and a J-beta primer mix. TCRdb recomputed calls from the 5' RACE reads with MiXCR, one row per CDR3 protein. The table lists about 1.4 million distinct CDR3 sequences, roughly 64% of them singletons. Sample: blood. The receptors derive from a man between 18 and 35 years old in good health.

This clonotype turned up a few times. The chain joins TRBV10-1 to TRBJ2-3; 8 bases are a match to TRBD2. This CDR3 spans 14 amino acids. Germline-derived CDR1 and CDR2 are WNHNN and SYGVQD (reference sequence). V dropped 6 bases and J dropped 9; count of bases not matched to a gene: 11. The CDR3 spells CASRGSGSSWTQYF. The CDR3 coding sequence is TGCGCCAGCAGGGGAAGCGGGAGTTCCTGGACGCAGTATTTT.

This clonotype has more than one count but fewer than ten. The chain has TRBV29-1 and TRBJ2-5, with 8 positions matching TRBD2. Germline V CDR1 and CDR2: SQVTM, ANQGSEA. The CDR3 sequence is 16 residues long. V shed 0 bases, J shed 1 base, and the junction held 7 bases outside the gene matches. The CDR3: CSVEDPGGTSQETQYF. In DNA form, the CDR3 reads TGCAGCGTTGAAGATCCTGGAGGGACTAGCCAAGAGACCCAGTACTTC.

In this sample, this clonotype turned up a few times. The chain combines TRBV6-5 with TRBJ2-3; tentatively, D is TRBD1 (6 bases). The ends were cut back, 0 bases at V and 0 bases at J, with 19 bases in the middle. This CDR3 is built from 19 residues. Germline CDR1 is MNHEY and CDR2 is SVGAGI. Written as DNA, the CDR3 is TGTGCCAGCAGTTACTCAGGAGACCACAGGGAAAAAAGCACAGATACGCAGTATTTT. This sequence encodes CASSYSGDHREKSTDTQYF.

The chain employs TRBV20-1 and TRBJ2-5; D perhaps matches TRBD2 (5 bases). In germline, CDR1 is DFQATT, CDR2 SNEGSKA (reference sequence). V was shortened by 4 bases and J by 7 bases, with 16 bases between the two germline ends. The CDR3 length is 13 residues. CDR3 in amino acids: CSAKGSQVGTQYF. CDR3 nucleotides: TGCAGTGCTAAAGGGAGCCAGGTTGGGACCCAGTACTTC.

The gene calls are TRBV12-3 or TRBV12-4 and TRBJ2-1, with D possibly being TRBD2 (5 bases). This CDR3 is 13 amino acids long. The germline V and J ends were trimmed by 3 bases and 8 bases, with 11 bases remaining between them. CDR3 loop: CASSLSSLHEQFF. The CDR3, as DNA: TGTGCCAGCAGTTTGTCTAGCCTCCATGAGCAGTTCTTC.

The chain is built from TRBV11-2 and TRBJ2-1; no clear D. The J call may be mistaken, given a closer DNA end match to TRBJ2-7. CDR3 size: 17 residues. Germline CDR1 and CDR2: SGHAT and FQNNGV. CDR3 amino acids: CASSLDDAVSSYNEQYF. The CDR3 DNA reads TGTGCCAGCAGCTTAGATGACGCGGTCAGCTCCTACAATGAGCAGTACTTC.

The chain links TRBV10-3 to TRBJ1-1; 7 positions match TRBD1. The germline gives CDR1 ENHRY, CDR2 SYGVKD. The CDR3 is 18 residues long. V was clipped by 0 bases and J by 4 bases; unmatched bases: 14. Here the CDR3 DNA reads TGTGCCATCAGTGAGTCCCTTCTGACAGGGCGGCTGAGCACTGAAGCTTTCTTT. Protein: CAISESLLTGRLSTEAFF.

This clonotype has a handful of counts. The gene calls are TRBV7-2 and TRBJ2-7; D is perhaps TRBD1 (6 bases). V lost 0 bases, J lost 3 bases, and 12 bases lay in between. The germline CDR1 and CDR2 sequences are SGHTA and FQGNSA. This CDR3 has 15 residues. The CDR3 nucleotides are TGTGCCAGCAGCTTAGCATCCACAGGGAACTACGAGCAGTACTTC. This gives the protein CASSLASTGNYEQYF.

This clonotype was seen a few times. V and J are TRBV4-1 and TRBJ2-7, with 9 nucleotides matching TRBD2. The CDR3 is made up of 15 amino acids. Trimming cost V 4 bases and J 0 bases; bases outside gene matches: 4. Germline CDR1 reads MGHRA; CDR2 reads YSYEKL. This CDR3 reads CASSRGGGASYEQYF. In DNA form, the CDR3 reads TGCGCCAGCAGCCGCGGCGGGGGGGCCTCCTACGAGCAGTACTTC.